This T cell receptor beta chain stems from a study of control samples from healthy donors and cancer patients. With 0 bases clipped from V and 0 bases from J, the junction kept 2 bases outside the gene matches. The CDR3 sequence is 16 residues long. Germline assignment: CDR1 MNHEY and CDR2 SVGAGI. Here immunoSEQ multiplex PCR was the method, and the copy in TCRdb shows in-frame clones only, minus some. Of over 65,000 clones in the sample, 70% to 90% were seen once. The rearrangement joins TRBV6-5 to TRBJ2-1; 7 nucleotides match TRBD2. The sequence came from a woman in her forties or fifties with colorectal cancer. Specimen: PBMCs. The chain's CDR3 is CASSYSRTSSYNEQFF. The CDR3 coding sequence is TGTGCCAGCAGTTACTCCCGGACTAGCTCCTACAATGAGCAGTTCTTC.